These T cell receptor beta chains were read from a single sample in a study of shared clonotypes between healthy human individuals. Sequencing used immunoSEQ multiplex PCR; TCRdb keeps in-frame clones, though not all of them. The table has some 550,000 clones, 95% to 98% seen once. Sequenced material: naive CD4+ T cells sorted from blood. The receptors come from a woman in her thirties in good health. Both conserved end residues are part of each CDR3. The order of the fields is CDR3 length, D gene, V gene, clone size, J gene, CDR3 protein, CDR3 DNA. The D gene is left open where the match is weak. Rows may omit the clone size; those that give it use once, few, many or a size class.

14	-	TRBV4-1	-	TRBJ1-4	CASSRVATNEKLFF	TGCGCCAGCAGCCGAGTTGCAACTAATGAAAAACTGTTTTTT
17	-	TRBV15	-	TRBJ2-5	CATSRGFQHPQGETQYF	TGTGCCACCAGCAGAGGTTTCCAGCACCCGCAGGGAGAGACCCAGTACTTC
12	-	TRBV28	-	TRBJ2-7	CASTLGGFEQYF	TGTGCCAGCACCCTGGGGGGTTTCGAGCAGTACTTC
18	TRBD2	TRBV4-2	-	TRBJ2-3	CASSQSGRSSGITDTQYF	TGTGCCAGCAGCCAGTCTGGTCGTAGTAGCGGGATAACAGATACGCAGTATTTT
15	TRBD2	TRBV10-1	few	TRBJ2-2	CASSSTSGITGELFF	TGCGCCAGCAGCTCGACTAGCGGGATTACCGGGGAGCTGTTTTTT
16	-	TRBV1	-	TRBJ2-3	CTSSQGLAGFTDTQYF	TGCACCAGCAGCCAAGGGCTAGCGGGGTTCACAGATACGCAGTATTTT
15	TRBD2	TRBV7-2	-	TRBJ2-7	CASSLLAGAPYEQYF	TGTGCCAGCAGCCTCCTAGCGGGAGCCCCCTACGAGCAGTACTTC
15	-	TRBV5-1	-	TRBJ2-1	CASSPGASLWNEQFF	TGCGCCAGCAGCCCCGGTGCTAGCTTGTGGAATGAGCAGTTCTTC
15	-	TRBV5-1	-	TRBJ1-4	CASSMTGDTNEKLFF	TGCGCCAGCAGCATGACAGGAGACACTAATGAAAAACTGTTTTTT
16	TRBD2	TRBV27	-	TRBJ2-1	CASSFTGGLAGGSRIF	TGTGCCAGCAGTTTCACAGGGGGACTAGCGGGAGGGTCCAGGATCTTC
14	-	TRBV5-1	-	TRBJ2-1	CASSYSWGYNEQFF	TGCGCCAGCAGCTACTCCTGGGGCTACAATGAGCAGTTCTTC
17	TRBD2	TRBV30	once	TRBJ2-7	CAWSLYRTSGRAYEQYF	TGTGCCTGGAGTCTATACCGGACTAGCGGGAGGGCCTACGAGCAGTACTTC
15	-	TRBV19	-	TRBJ1-5	CASRPRTDYNQPQHF	TGTGCCAGTAGGCCGCGGACAGATTACAATCAGCCCCAGCATTTT
12	-	TRBV28	-	TRBJ2-3	CASSLFPDTQYF	TGTGCCAGCAGTTTATTCCCAGATACGCAGTATTTT
14	-	TRBV10-1	-	TRBJ2-1	CASSEGPGGHEQFF	TGCGCCAGCAGTGAGGGCCCTGGGGGCCATGAGCAGTTCTTC
16	TRBD2	TRBV2	-	TRBJ2-1	CASTGLAGGTYNEQFF	TGTGCCAGCACCGGACTAGCGGGAGGTACCTACAATGAGCAGTTCTTC
11	-	TRBV7-8	-	TRBJ1-1	CASSLNTEAFF	TGTGCCAGCAGCCTCAACACTGAAGCTTTCTTT
16	TRBD2	TRBV4-1	-	TRBJ2-5	CASSQVQAGGPKTQYF	TGCGCCAGCAGCCAAGTTCAAGCGGGAGGGCCCAAGACCCAGTACTTC
16	-	TRBV6-1	-	TRBJ1-1	CASSEATGHMNTEAFF	TGTGCCAGCAGTGAAGCGACAGGACACATGAACACTGAAGCTTTCTTT
12	TRBD1	TRBV29-1	-	TRBJ2-5	CSVPGQEETQYF	TGCAGCGTCCCGGGACAGGAAGAGACCCAGTACTTC
16	TRBD1	TRBV4-1	-	TRBJ1-4	CASSQGAGQGYEKLFF	TGCGCCAGCAGCCAAGGCGCTGGACAGGGGTATGAAAAACTGTTTTTT
15	TRBD2	TRBV5-4	-	TRBJ2-1	CASSQTSGTTSEQFF	TGTGCCAGCAGCCAGACTAGCGGGACAACAAGTGAGCAGTTCTTC
22	TRBD2	TRBV18	-	TRBJ2-7	CASSPAAMAGGSTTSGTYEQYF	TGTGCCAGCTCACCAGCAGCTATGGCCGGGGGCAGCACGACTAGCGGAACCTACGAGCAGTACTTC
16	TRBD1	TRBV6-5	-	TRBJ2-2	CASSYSPGQGAGELFF	TGTGCCAGCAGTTACTCCCCGGGACAGGGGGCCGGGGAGCTGTTTTTT
13	TRBD2	TRBV10-3	-	TRBJ2-1	CAISLAAYNEQFF	TGTGCCATCAGCCTAGCGGCTTACAATGAGCAGTTCTTC
14	TRBD1	TRBV27	-	TRBJ1-4	CASGIQGGNEKLFF	TGTGCCAGCGGGATACAGGGGGGTAATGAAAAACTGTTTTTT
11	-	TRBV29-1	-	TRBJ1-2	CSVVAGDGYTF	TGCAGCGTTGTGGCAGGCGATGGCTACACCTTC
12	TRBD1	TRBV5-6	once	TRBJ1-2	CASSYRGNGYTF	TGTGCCAGCAGCTACAGGGGGAACGGCTACACCTTC
15	TRBD2	TRBV6-1	-	TRBJ2-3	CASSEAGGGTDTQYF	TGTGCCAGCAGTGAAGCCGGCGGGGGGACAGATACGCAGTATTTT
15	-	TRBV7-6	-	TRBJ2-2	CASSLADLASGELFF	TGTGCCAGCAGCTTAGCCGACCTAGCCTCCGGGGAGCTGTTTTTT
15	-	TRBV6-1	-	TRBJ1-1	CASSRRHSGNTEAFF	TGTGCCAGCAGTAGGCGGCATAGCGGGAACACTGAAGCTTTCTTT
13	-	TRBV7-2	-	TRBJ1-1	CASSLDLNTEAFF	TGTGCCAGCAGCTTAGACCTTAACACTGAAGCTTTCTTT
15	TRBD2	TRBV5-1	-	TRBJ2-5	CASNRLAGIGETQYF	TGCGCCAGCAACCGACTAGCGGGAATCGGGGAGACCCAGTACTTC
12	-	TRBV6-6	-	TRBJ2-5	CASSYLKETQYF	TGTGCCAGCAGTTACTTGAAGGAGACCCAGTACTTC
15	-	TRBV28	-	TRBJ1-5	CASQNPGPNNQPQHF	TGTGCCAGCCAGAACCCGGGACCGAACAATCAGCCCCAGCATTTT
11	-	TRBV27	-	TRBJ2-7	CVIRGTYEQYF	TGCGTCATAAGGGGGACTTACGAGCAGTACTTC
14	-	TRBV10-3	-	TRBJ2-7	CAISESFTNHEQYF	TGTGCCATCAGTGAGTCTTTCACTAACCACGAGCAGTACTTC
16	TRBD1	TRBV19	-	TRBJ2-1	CASSTLGGTGRDEQFF	TGTGCCAGTAGTACCTTGGGCGGGACAGGGCGCGATGAGCAGTTCTTC
14	-	TRBV6-1	-	TRBJ2-2	CASSQQGNTGELFF	TGTGCCAGCTCTCAACAGGGCAACACCGGGGAGCTGTTTTTT
15	-	TRBV5-8	-	TRBJ1-5	CASSGRGYSNQPQHF	TGTGCCAGCAGCGGACGGGGTTATAGCAATCAGCCCCAGCATTTT
13	-	TRBV2	-	TRBJ1-1	CASSVRGRTEAFF	TGTGCCAGCAGTGTTAGGGGTCGGACTGAAGCTTTCTTT